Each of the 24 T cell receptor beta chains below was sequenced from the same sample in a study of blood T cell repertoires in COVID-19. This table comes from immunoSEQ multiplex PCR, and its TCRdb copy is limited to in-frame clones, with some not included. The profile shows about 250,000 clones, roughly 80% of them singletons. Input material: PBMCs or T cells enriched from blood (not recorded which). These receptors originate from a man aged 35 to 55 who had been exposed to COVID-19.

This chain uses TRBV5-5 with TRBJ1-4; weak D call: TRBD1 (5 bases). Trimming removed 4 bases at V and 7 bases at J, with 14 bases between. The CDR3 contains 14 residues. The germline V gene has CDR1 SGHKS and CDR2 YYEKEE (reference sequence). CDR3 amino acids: CASSGGTAGEKLFF. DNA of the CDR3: TGTGCCAGCAGCGGAGGGACCGCGGGTGAAAAACTGTTTTTT.

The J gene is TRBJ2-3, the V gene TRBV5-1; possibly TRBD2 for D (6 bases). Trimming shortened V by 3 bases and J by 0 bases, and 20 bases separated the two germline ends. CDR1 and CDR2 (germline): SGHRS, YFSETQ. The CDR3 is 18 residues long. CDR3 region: CASSSSVGGATSTDTQYF. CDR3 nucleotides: TGCGCCAGCAGCTCAAGCGTGGGAGGAGCGACTAGCACAGATACGCAGTATTTT. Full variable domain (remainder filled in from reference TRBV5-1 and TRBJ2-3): KAGVTQTPRYLIKTRGQQVTLSCSPISGHRSVSWYQQTPGQGLQFLFEYFSETQRNKGNFPGRFSGRQFSNSRSEMNVSTLELGDSALYLCASSSSVGGATSTDTQYFGPGTRLTVL.

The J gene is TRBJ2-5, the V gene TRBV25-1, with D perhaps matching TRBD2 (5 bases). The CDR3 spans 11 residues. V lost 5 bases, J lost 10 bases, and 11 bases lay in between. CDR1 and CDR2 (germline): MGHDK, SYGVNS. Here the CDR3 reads CASSYGSGQYF. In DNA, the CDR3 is TGTGCCAGCAGTTATGGGAGCGGCCAGTACTTC.

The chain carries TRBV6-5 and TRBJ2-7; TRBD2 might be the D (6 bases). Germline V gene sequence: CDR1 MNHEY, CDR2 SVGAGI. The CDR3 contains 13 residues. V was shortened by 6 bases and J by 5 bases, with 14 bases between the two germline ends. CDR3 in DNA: TGTGCCAGCAGGGGATTGGGAGGAGACGAGCAGTACTTC. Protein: CASRGLGGDEQYF.

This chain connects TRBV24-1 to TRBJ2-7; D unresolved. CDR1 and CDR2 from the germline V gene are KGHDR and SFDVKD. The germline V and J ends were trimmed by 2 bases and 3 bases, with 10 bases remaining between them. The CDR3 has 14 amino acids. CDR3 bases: TGTGCCACCAGTGATTGGAGAATAGGCTACGAGCAGTACTTC. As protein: CATSDWRIGYEQYF.

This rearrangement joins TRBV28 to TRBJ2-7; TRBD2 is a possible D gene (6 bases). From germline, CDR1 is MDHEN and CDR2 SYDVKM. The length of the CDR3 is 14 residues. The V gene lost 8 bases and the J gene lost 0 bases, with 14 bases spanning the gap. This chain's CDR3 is CASDKTGDSYEQYF. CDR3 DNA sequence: TGTGCCAGCGACAAAACGGGGGACTCCTACGAGCAGTACTTC.

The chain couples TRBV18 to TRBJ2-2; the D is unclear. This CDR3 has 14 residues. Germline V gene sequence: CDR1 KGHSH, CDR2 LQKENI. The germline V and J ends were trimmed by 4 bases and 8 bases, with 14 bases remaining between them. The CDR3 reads CASSLHIESGELFF. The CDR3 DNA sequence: TGTGCCAGCTCACTTCATATCGAGTCGGGGGAGCTGTTTTTT.

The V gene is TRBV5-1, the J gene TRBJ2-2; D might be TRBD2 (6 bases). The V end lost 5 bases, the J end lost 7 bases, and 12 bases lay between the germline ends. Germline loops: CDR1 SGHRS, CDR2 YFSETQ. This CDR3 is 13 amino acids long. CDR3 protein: CASRRDTNGELFF. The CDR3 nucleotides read TGCGCCAGCAGGCGGGATACGAACGGGGAGCTGTTTTTT.

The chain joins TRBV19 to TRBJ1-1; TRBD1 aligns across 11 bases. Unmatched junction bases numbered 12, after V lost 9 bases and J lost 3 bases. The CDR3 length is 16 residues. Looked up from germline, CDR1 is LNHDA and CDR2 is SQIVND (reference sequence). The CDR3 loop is CASRDRGSLIYTEAFF. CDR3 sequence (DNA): TGTGCCAGCAGGGACAGGGGGAGCTTAATCTACACTGAAGCTTTCTTT.

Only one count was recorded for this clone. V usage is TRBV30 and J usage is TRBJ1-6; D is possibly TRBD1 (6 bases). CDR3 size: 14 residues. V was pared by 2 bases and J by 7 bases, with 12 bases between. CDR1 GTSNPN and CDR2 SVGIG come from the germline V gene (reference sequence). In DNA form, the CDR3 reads TGTGCCTGGAGTCTGGTCAGGGGAAATTCACCCCTCCACTTT. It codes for CAWSLVRGNSPLHF.

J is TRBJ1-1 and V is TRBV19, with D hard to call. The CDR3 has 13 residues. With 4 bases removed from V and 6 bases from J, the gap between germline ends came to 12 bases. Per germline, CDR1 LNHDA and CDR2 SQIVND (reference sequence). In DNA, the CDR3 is TGTGCCAGTAGTAAGTGGGCGGGTTCTGAAGCTTTCTTT. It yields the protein CASSKWAGSEAFF.

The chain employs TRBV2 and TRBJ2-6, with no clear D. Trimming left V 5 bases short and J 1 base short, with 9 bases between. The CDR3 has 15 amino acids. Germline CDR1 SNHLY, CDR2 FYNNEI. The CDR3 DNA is TGTGCCAGCAGTTTAGACAAATCTGGGGCCAACGTCCTGACTTTC. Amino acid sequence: CASSLDKSGANVLTF. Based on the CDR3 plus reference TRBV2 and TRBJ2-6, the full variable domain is EPEVTQTPSHQVTQMGQEVILRCVPISNHLYFYWYRQILGQKVEFLVSFYNNEISEKSEIFDDQFSVERPDGSNFTLKIRSTKLEDSAMYFCASSLDKSGANVLTFGAGSRLTVL.

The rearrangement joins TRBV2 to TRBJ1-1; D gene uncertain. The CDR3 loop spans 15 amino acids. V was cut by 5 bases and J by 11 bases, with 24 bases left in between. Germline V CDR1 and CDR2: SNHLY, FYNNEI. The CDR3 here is CASSTVGHLKSLAFF. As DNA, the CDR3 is TGTGCCAGCAGTACCGTTGGTCACCTTAAAAGCTTGGCTTTCTTT.

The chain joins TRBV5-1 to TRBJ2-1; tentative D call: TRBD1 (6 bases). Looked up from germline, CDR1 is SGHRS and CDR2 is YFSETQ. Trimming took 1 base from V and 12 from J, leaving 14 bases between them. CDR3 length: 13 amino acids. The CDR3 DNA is TGCGCCAGCAGCTTGCCGACCAGGGGTATGCAGTTCTTC. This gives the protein CASSLPTRGMQFF. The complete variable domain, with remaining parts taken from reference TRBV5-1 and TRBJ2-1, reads KAGVTQTPRYLIKTRGQQVTLSCSPISGHRSVSWYQQTPGQGLQFLFEYFSETQRNKGNFPGRFSGRQFSNSRSEMNVSTLELGDSALYLCASSLPTRGMQFFGPGTRLTVL.

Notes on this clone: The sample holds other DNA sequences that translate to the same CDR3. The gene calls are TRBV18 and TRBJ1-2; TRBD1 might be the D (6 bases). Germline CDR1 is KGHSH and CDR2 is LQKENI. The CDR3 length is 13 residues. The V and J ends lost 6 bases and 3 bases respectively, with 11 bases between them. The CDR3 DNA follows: TGTGCCAGCTCGCAACAGGGAGACTATGGCTACACCTTC. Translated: CASSQQGDYGYTF. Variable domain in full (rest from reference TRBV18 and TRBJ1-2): NAGVMQNPRHLVRRRGQEARLRCSPMKGHSHVYWYRQLPEEGLKFMVYLQKENIIDESGMPKERFSAEFPKEGPSILRIQQVVRGDSAAYFCASSQQGDYGYTFGSGTRLTVV.

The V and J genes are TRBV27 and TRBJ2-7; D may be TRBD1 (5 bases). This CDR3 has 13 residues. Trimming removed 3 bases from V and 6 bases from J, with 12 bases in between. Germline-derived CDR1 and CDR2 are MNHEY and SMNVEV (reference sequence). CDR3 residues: CASSFSFQGEQYF. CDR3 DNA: TGTGCCAGCAGTTTCTCGTTCCAGGGCGAGCAGTACTTC.

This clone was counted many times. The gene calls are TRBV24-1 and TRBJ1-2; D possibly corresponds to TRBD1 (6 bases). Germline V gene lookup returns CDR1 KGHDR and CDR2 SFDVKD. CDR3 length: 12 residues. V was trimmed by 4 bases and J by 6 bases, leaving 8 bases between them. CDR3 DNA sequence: TGTGCCACCAGTGAGGGGGCTGATGGCTACACCTTC. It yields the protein CATSEGADGYTF.

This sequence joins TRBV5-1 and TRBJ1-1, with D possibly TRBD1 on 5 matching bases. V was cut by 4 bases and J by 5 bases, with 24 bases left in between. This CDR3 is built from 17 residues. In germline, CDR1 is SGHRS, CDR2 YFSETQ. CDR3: CASSPSIRQTKGTEAFF. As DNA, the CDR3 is TGCGCCAGCAGCCCCTCAATAAGACAGACCAAGGGGACTGAAGCTTTCTTT.

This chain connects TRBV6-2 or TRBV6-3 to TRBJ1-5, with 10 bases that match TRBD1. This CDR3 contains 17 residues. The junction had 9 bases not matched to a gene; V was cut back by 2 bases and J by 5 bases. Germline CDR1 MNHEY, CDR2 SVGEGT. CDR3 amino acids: CASSYGTGDLDDQPQHF. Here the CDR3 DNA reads TGTGCCAGCAGTTACGGGACAGGGGATCTGGATGATCAGCCCCAGCATTTT.

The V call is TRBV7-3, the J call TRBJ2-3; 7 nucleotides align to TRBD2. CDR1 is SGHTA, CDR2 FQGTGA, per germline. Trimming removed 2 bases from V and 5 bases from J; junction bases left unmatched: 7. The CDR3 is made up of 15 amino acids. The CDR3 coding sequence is TGTGCCAGCAGCTTATCTGGGAGGGCAGGAGATACGCAGTATTTT. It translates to CASSLSGRAGDTQYF.

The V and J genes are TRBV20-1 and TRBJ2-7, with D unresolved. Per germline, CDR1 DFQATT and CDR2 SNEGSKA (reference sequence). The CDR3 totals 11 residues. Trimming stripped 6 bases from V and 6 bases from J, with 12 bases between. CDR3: CSAFQPGEQYF. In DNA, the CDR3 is TGCAGTGCCTTCCAGCCGGGCGAGCAGTACTTC.

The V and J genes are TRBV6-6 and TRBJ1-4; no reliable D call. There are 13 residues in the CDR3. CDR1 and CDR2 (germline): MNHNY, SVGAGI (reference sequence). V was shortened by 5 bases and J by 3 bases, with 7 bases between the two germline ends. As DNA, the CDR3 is TGTGCCAGCAGTCCGCGAGCTAATGAAAAACTGTTTTTT. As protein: CASSPRANEKLFF.

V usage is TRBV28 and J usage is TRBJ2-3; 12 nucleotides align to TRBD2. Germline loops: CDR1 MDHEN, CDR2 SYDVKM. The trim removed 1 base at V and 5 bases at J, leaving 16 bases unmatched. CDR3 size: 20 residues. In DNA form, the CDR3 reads TGTGCCAGCAGTTTATCCTTAAGTCTCCGGCTAGCGGGAGGGGTAGATACGCAGTATTTT. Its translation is CASSLSLSLRLAGGVDTQYF. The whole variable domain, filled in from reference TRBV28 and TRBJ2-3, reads DVKVTQSSRYLVKRTGEKVFLECVQDMDHENMFWYRQDPGLGLRLIYFSYDVKMKEKGDIPEGYSVSREKKERFSLILESASTNQTSMYLCASSLSLSLRLAGGVDTQYFGPGTRLTVL.

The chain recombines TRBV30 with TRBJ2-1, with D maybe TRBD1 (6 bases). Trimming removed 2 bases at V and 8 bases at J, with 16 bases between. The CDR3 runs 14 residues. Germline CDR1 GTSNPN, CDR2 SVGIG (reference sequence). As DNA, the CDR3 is TGTGCCTGGAGTAGGGGGAGACTCGAAGATGAGCAGTTCTTC. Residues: CAWSRGRLEDEQFF.